The 12 T cell receptor beta chains reported below all come from one sample, sequenced in a study of blood T cell repertoires in COVID-19. This table comes from immunoSEQ multiplex PCR, and its TCRdb copy is limited to in-frame clones, with some not included. The data contain hundreds of thousands of clones, roughly nine tenths of them seen just once; the ten biggest clones take up roughly 1.1%. The sequencing input was PBMCs or T cells enriched from blood (not recorded which). The receptors shown here come from a man aged 25-45 years who had recovered from COVID-19.

The rearrangement joins TRBV24-1 to TRBJ2-1, with 8 bases matching TRBD1. V lost 2 bases, J lost 7 bases, and 6 bases stayed unmatched. The CDR3 length is 15 residues. CDR1 is KGHDR and CDR2 is SFDVKD in the germline V gene. The DNA of the CDR3 is TGTGCCACCAGTGATTGGGGCAGGGGGCATAATGAGCAGTTCTTC. It is translated as CATSDWGRGHNEQFF.

The chain has TRBV18 and TRBJ1-6; the match to TRBD1 covers 9 bases. There are 15 residues in the CDR3. The trim removed 3 bases at V and 7 bases at J, leaving 4 bases unmatched. Germline CDR1 is KGHSH and CDR2 is LQKENI. The DNA of the CDR3 is TGTGCCAGCTCACCTGGGACAGGGAGAAATTCACCCCTCCACTTT. The encoded protein is CASSPGTGRNSPLHF.

The rearrangement links TRBV19 to TRBJ1-1, with TRBD1 matching over 7 bases. The CDR3 loop spans 15 amino acids. Trimming took 3 bases from V and 3 from J; bases not matched to a gene: 7. The germline V gene encodes CDR1 LNHDA and CDR2 SQIVND (reference sequence). The CDR3 DNA follows: TGTGCCAGTAGTATGGGACAGCCGGTTGACACTGAAGCTTTCTTT. Its translation is CASSMGQPVDTEAFF.

This chain links TRBV7-2 with TRBJ1-4; no firm D call. In germline, CDR1 is SGHTA, CDR2 FQGNSA. V lost 1 base and J 5 bases, leaving 11 bases between the germline ends. This CDR3 has 15 residues. The chain's CDR3 is CASSLGLQPNEKLFF. CDR3 DNA: TGTGCCAGCAGCTTAGGGCTACAGCCCAATGAAAAACTGTTTTTT.

J is TRBJ2-7 and V is TRBV5-1, with 8 bases lining up with TRBD2. Germline V lookup: CDR1 SGHRS, CDR2 YFSETQ. With V trimmed by 0 bases and J by 5 bases, 13 bases remained unmatched. The CDR3 loop spans 17 amino acids. DNA for the CDR3: TGCGCCAGCAGCTTGGCTGTAAGGAGCGGGAGTCTCGACGAGCAGTACTTC. Translated: CASSLAVRSGSLDEQYF.

This sequence joins TRBV18 and TRBJ1-1, with no clear D. V was trimmed by 0 bases and J by 4 bases, leaving 9 bases between them. Germline V gene lookup returns CDR1 KGHSH and CDR2 LQKENI. This CDR3 is 14 amino acids long. This CDR3 reads CASSPPSPSTEAFF. The CDR3 DNA follows: TGTGCCAGCTCACCACCAAGCCCTTCCACTGAAGCTTTCTTT.

The chain joins TRBV24-1 to TRBJ2-1; 7 bases map to TRBD2. CDR1 is KGHDR, CDR2 SFDVKD, per germline. The CDR3 has 13 residues. Trimming cost V 9 bases and J 7 bases; bases outside gene matches: 8. DNA for the CDR3: TGTGCCACCCGGGCGGGAGTAGGAAATGAGCAGTTCTTC. Its translation: CATRAGVGNEQFF.

There are a few counts of this clone. V gene TRBV7-9 combines with J gene TRBJ2-7; 7 bases line up with TRBD1. Trimming at V came to 4 bases and at J to 2 bases, leaving 11 bases not matched to a gene. From germline, CDR1 is SEHNR and CDR2 FQNEAQ (reference sequence). This CDR3 has 16 amino acids. Here the CDR3 DNA reads TGTGCCAGCAGCTCCCTAGGCCCGACAGGGACCTACGAGCAGTACTTC. Its translation is CASSSLGPTGTYEQYF.

This chain uses TRBV7-9 with TRBJ1-2, with unresolved D. This CDR3 has 17 amino acids. Trimming shortened V by 3 bases and J by 1 base, and 18 bases separated the two germline ends. Germline V gene lookup returns CDR1 SEHNR and CDR2 FQNEAQ (reference sequence). DNA for the CDR3: TGTGCCAGCAGCTTGGTAGGGCGGGTCTCTAATAACTATGGCTACACCTTC. Residues: CASSLVGRVSNNYGYTF.

V is TRBV7-2 and J is TRBJ2-1; 11 nucleotides line up with TRBD2. The CDR3 loop spans 15 amino acids. V gave up 3 bases and J gave up 6 bases; unmatched junction bases: 4. Germline V gene data show CDR1 as SGHTA and CDR2 as FQGNSA. For the CDR3, the DNA is TGTGCCAGCAGCTTCGCGGGGACTAGCGGCAATGAGCAGTTCTTC. As protein: CASSFAGTSGNEQFF. The variable domain in full, with the rest retrieved from reference TRBV7-2 and TRBJ2-1, is GAGVSQSPSNKVTEKGKDVELRCDPISGHTALYWYRQSLGQGLEFLIYFQGNSAPDKSGLPSDRFSAERTGGSVSTLTIQRTQQEDSAVYLCASSFAGTSGNEQFFGPGTRLTVL.

This sequence joins TRBV9 and TRBJ2-6; D is ambiguous. Germline CDR1 is SGDLS and CDR2 is YYNGEE. The CDR3 totals 16 residues. V was trimmed by 1 base and J by 1 base, leaving 9 bases between them. The CDR3 DNA reads as TGTGCCAGCAGCGTACGAGGCTTGTCTGGGGCCAACGTCCTGACTTTC. Protein: CASSVRGLSGANVLTF.

This clone was counted a single time. CDR3 in amino acids: CASSLRGASTDTQYF. CDR3 in DNA: TGTGCCAGCAGCTTACGGGGAGCTAGCACAGATACGCAGTATTTT. This rearrangement joins TRBV7-2 to TRBJ2-3, with a possible D match to TRBD2 (5 bases). The CDR3 spans 15 residues. Trimming pared 2 bases from V and 0 bases from J, leaving 9 bases between. Germline V gives CDR1 SGHTA, CDR2 FQGNSA. Variable domain in full (rest from reference TRBV7-2 and TRBJ2-3): GAGVSQSPSNKVTEKGKDVELRCDPISGHTALYWYRQSLGQGLEFLIYFQGNSAPDKSGLPSDRFSAERTGGSVSTLTIQRTQQEDSAVYLCASSLRGASTDTQYFGPGTRLTVL.